The next 21 T cell receptor beta chains were all read from a single sample in a study of T cell responses to AZD1222 COVID-19 vaccine. The table came from immunoSEQ multiplex PCR; TCRdb's copy has only in-frame clones and leaves some out. The repertoire includes just over 150,000 clones, more than 90% of them detected once, and about 1.4% sits in the top ten. The sequences come from peripheral blood, collected 28 days after the second AZD1222 dose. The receptors come from an adult who received the AZD1222 COVID-19 vaccine.

The chain carries TRBV18 and TRBJ1-1; 7 bases map to TRBD1. This CDR3 spans 13 amino acids. Trimming removed 3 bases from V and 6 bases from J; junction bases left unmatched: 4. CDR1 and CDR2 (germline): KGHSH, LQKENI. The CDR3: CASSPQGVAEAFF. CDR3 in DNA: TGTGCCAGCTCACCTCAGGGGGTCGCTGAAGCTTTCTTT. Filled out from reference TRBV18 and TRBJ1-1, the complete variable domain reads NAGVMQNPRHLVRRRGQEARLRCSPMKGHSHVYWYRQLPEEGLKFMVYLQKENIIDESGMPKERFSAEFPKEGPSILRIQQVVRGDSAAYFCASSPQGVAEAFFGQGTRLTVV.

This chain connects TRBV19 to TRBJ2-3; 12 bases are a match to TRBD2. The CDR3 runs 16 residues. The trim removed 5 bases at V and 6 bases at J, leaving 9 bases unmatched. The germline V gene encodes CDR1 LNHDA and CDR2 SQIVND (reference sequence). The CDR3 DNA is TGTGCCAGTAGTCTCACTAGCGGGGGGCCAGGGGATACGCAGTATTTT. Its translation is CASSLTSGGPGDTQYF.

V gene TRBV4-1 combines with J gene TRBJ1-1, with TRBD1 identical over 7 bases. The J segment lost 0 bases and the V segment lost 0 bases, leaving 10 bases of the junction unmatched. Germline-derived CDR1 and CDR2 are MGHRA and YSYEKL. CDR3 length equals 18 residues. In nucleotides, the CDR3 is TGCGCCAGCAGCCAAGAAATGACAGGGCTCCCTATGAACACTGAAGCTTTCTTT. The encoded protein is CASSQEMTGLPMNTEAFF.

This clone was recorded many times. J is TRBJ2-3 and V is TRBV4-1; TRBD2 aligns across 11 bases. Looked up from germline, CDR1 is MGHRA and CDR2 is YSYEKL. The V and J ends lost 6 bases and 5 bases, in that order; junction bases with no gene match: 7. This CDR3 is 15 amino acids long. The CDR3 protein is CASRQLAGALDTQYF. CDR3 sequence (DNA): TGCGCCAGCAGGCAACTAGCGGGGGCGTTAGATACGCAGTATTTT.

The rearrangement joins TRBV7-8 to TRBJ2-5; no clear D. Germline V lookup: CDR1 SGHVS, CDR2 FQNEAQ. Trimming took off 6 bases at V and 5 bases at J, with 16 bases between the two ends. The CDR3 extends over 14 amino acids. CDR3 residues: CASRLRGVSETQYF. CDR3 coding DNA: TGTGCCAGCAGACTACGTGGGGTTAGTGAGACCCAGTACTTC.

The chain couples TRBV30 to TRBJ2-3, with TRBD2 matching 11 bases. V trimming: 3 bases; J trimming: 14 bases; junction bases outside the gene matches: 4. CDR3 length: 11 amino acids. Germline CDR1 GTSNPN, CDR2 SVGIG (reference sequence). The CDR3 reads CAWRLAGVRYF. The CDR3 DNA is TGTGCCTGGAGACTAGCGGGAGTTCGGTATTTT.

The genes are TRBV7-9 and TRBJ1-2; 7 positions agree with TRBD1. Unmatched junction bases numbered 9, after V lost 7 bases and J lost 4 bases. CDR1 is SEHNR, CDR2 FQNEAQ, per germline (reference sequence). This CDR3 is built from 14 residues. CDR3 in DNA: TGTGCCAGCACCAGCCTGACAGGGAGCTATGGCTACACCTTC. Protein: CASTSLTGSYGYTF.

V gene TRBV9 combines with J gene TRBJ1-6, with no clear D. Per the germline V gene, CDR1 is SGDLS and CDR2 is YYNGEE. Trimming left V 0 bases short and J 0 bases short, with 13 bases between. The CDR3 is 18 amino acids. CDR3 in DNA: TGTGCCAGCAGCGTAGGCCAGAACCCTAGCTCCTATAATTCACCCCTCCACTTT. It codes for CASSVGQNPSSYNSPLHF.

The chain is built from TRBV5-1 and TRBJ2-7; 10 bases are a match to TRBD1. This CDR3 region has 20 residues. Germline lookup yields CDR1 SGHRS and CDR2 YFSETQ. J was trimmed by 0 bases and V by 4 bases; bases with no gene match: 19. Written as DNA, the CDR3 is TGCGCCAGCAGCCTTCAACGACAGGGGGCCAGCGGGGCCACCTCCTACGAGCAGTACTTC. It yields the protein CASSLQRQGASGATSYEQYF.

V and J are TRBV3-1 (or the pseudogene TRBV3-2) and TRBJ2-7; TRBD2 is a possible D gene (5 bases). Trimming took off 5 bases at V and 2 bases at J, with 13 bases between the two ends. Per germline, CDR1 LGHDT and CDR2 YNNKEL (reference sequence). The CDR3 contains 14 residues. The chain's CDR3 is CASSERGTTYEQYF. For the CDR3, the DNA is TGTGCCAGCAGCGAACGGGGTACAACCTACGAGCAGTACTTC.

V gene TRBV19 combines with J gene TRBJ2-1; 9 bases match TRBD1. Germline CDR1 is LNHDA and CDR2 is SQIVND (reference sequence). The length of the CDR3 is 15 residues. J lost 6 bases, V lost 5 bases, and 8 bases had no gene match. CDR3 in amino acids: CASSPGQGWGNEQFF. The CDR3 DNA follows: TGTGCCAGTAGTCCGGGACAGGGTTGGGGCAATGAGCAGTTCTTC.

The chain recombines TRBV2 with TRBJ2-3, with 16 bases fitting TRBD2. CDR3 size: 19 residues. Germline V CDR1 and CDR2: SNHLY, FYNNEI. The ends lost 5 bases at V and 1 base at J; junction bases unmatched: 9. The CDR3 protein is CASSFPGLAGGPGTDTQYF. CDR3 in DNA: TGTGCCAGCAGTTTTCCGGGACTAGCGGGGGGGCCTGGCACAGATACGCAGTATTTT.

The chain uses TRBV5-6 and TRBJ2-5; 10 bases map to TRBD2. Germline-derived CDR1 and CDR2 are SGHDT and YYEEEE. The CDR3 consists of 19 residues. With 4 bases clipped from V and 4 bases from J, the junction kept 19 bases outside the gene matches. DNA for the CDR3: TGTGCCAGCAGCCGTAGGACTAGCGGAGCAAGAGGCTGGGGAGAGACCCAGTACTTC. It encodes CASSRRTSGARGWGETQYF.

This chain uses TRBV28 with TRBJ1-2, with 7 bases fitting TRBD1. The J segment lost 4 bases and the V segment lost 7 bases, leaving 6 bases of the junction unmatched. Germline lookup yields CDR1 MDHEN and CDR2 SYDVKM. CDR3 length equals 13 residues. DNA of the CDR3: TGTGCCAGCACCATACAGGGGCCCTATGGCTACACCTTC. It yields the protein CASTIQGPYGYTF.

The CDR3 nucleotides are TGTGCCAGCTCACCCCCAGGGGAAGAAGAAAAACTGTTTTTT. The encoded protein is CASSPPGEEEKLFF. The V gene is TRBV18, the J gene TRBJ1-4; possibly TRBD1 for D (6 bases). This CDR3 spans 14 amino acids. Per germline, CDR1 KGHSH and CDR2 LQKENI. V lost 3 bases to trimming and J lost 8 bases, with 13 bases between them.

V gene TRBV19 combines with J gene TRBJ2-1, with 12 positions matching TRBD2. CDR3 length: 15 residues. Germline-derived CDR1 and CDR2 are LNHDA and SQIVND (reference sequence). V lost 6 bases, J lost 4 bases, and 4 bases stayed unmatched. CDR3: CASSPGLAGYNEQFF. CDR3 coding DNA: TGTGCCAGTAGCCCCGGACTAGCGGGATACAATGAGCAGTTCTTC.

CDR3 DNA: TGTGCCAGCAGTTTAGAAAGGGGTGAAGCTTTCTTT. This encodes CASSLERGEAFF. The V call is TRBV28, the J call TRBJ1-1, with D possibly matching TRBD1 (5 bases). Deletions cut 2 bases from V and 7 bases from J, with 8 bases between. From germline, CDR1 is MDHEN and CDR2 SYDVKM. This CDR3 is 12 amino acids long. The full variable domain, its missing parts supplied by reference TRBV28 and TRBJ1-1, is DVKVTQSSRYLVKRTGEKVFLECVQDMDHENMFWYRQDPGLGLRLIYFSYDVKMKEKGDIPEGYSVSREKKERFSLILESASTNQTSMYLCASSLERGEAFFGQGTRLTVV.

The chain uses TRBV12-3 or TRBV12-4 and TRBJ1-2, with D uncertain. The V and J ends lost 2 bases and 3 bases respectively, with 7 bases between them. The CDR3 is 13 amino acids. The CDR3 spells CASSLQDHYGYTF. The CDR3 nucleotides are TGTGCCAGCAGTTTACAGGATCACTATGGCTACACCTTC.

This sequence joins TRBV25-1 and TRBJ1-4; 8 nucleotides agree with TRBD1. The CDR3 extends over 12 amino acids. The germline CDR1 and CDR2 sequences are MGHDK and SYGVNS. With 5 bases clipped from V and 10 bases from J, the junction kept 3 bases outside the gene matches. The CDR3 region has the DNA TGTGCCAGCAGTACACAGGGGGGAAAACTGTTTTTT. Translation gives CASSTQGGKLFF.

The chain recombines TRBV7-8 with TRBJ1-2; D call uncertain. The germline gives CDR1 SGHVS, CDR2 FQNEAQ. The CDR3 is 17 residues long. V was pared by 1 base and J by 6 bases, with 21 bases between. The CDR3 reads CASSLERSRGLRDGYTF. The CDR3 bases are TGTGCCAGCAGCTTAGAACGGAGTCGAGGCCTCCGAGATGGCTACACCTTC.

The V call is TRBV18, the J call TRBJ2-7; D may be TRBD1 (6 bases). Germline CDR1 and CDR2: KGHSH and LQKENI. Trimming took off 6 bases at V and 5 bases at J, with 17 bases between the two ends. This CDR3 comprises 14 residues. CDR3 in amino acids: CASSPGPQGNEQYF. CDR3 nucleotide sequence: TGTGCCAGCTCCCCCGGACCGCAGGGGAACGAGCAGTACTTC.